This T cell receptor (beta chain) was documented in a study of patients and donors after allogeneic stem cell transplantation. The table lists this clonotype with a few counts. Germline V CDR1 and CDR2: MDHEN, SYDVKM. With 3 bases clipped from V and 8 bases from J, the junction kept 5 bases outside the gene matches. The CDR3 has 15 residues. TCRdb re-analysed the RT-PCR reads in MiXCR, keeping a single row per CDR3 protein. This table holds about 200,000 distinct CDR3 sequences, more than 35% found once. This chain connects TRBV28 to TRBJ1-6; TRBD1 aligns across 9 bases. Specimen: blood, either unsorted or a sorted T cell fraction (not recorded which). The origin of this receptor is a human donor who was either an allogeneic HSCT recipient or a stem cell or donor lymphocyte infusion donor (not recorded which). It is not recorded whose cells these are; they may come from a transplant donor. DNA for the CDR3: TGTGCCAGCAGTTTCCTGGGACAGGGCCATTCACCCCTCCACTTT. Encoded protein: CASSFLGQGHSPLHF.